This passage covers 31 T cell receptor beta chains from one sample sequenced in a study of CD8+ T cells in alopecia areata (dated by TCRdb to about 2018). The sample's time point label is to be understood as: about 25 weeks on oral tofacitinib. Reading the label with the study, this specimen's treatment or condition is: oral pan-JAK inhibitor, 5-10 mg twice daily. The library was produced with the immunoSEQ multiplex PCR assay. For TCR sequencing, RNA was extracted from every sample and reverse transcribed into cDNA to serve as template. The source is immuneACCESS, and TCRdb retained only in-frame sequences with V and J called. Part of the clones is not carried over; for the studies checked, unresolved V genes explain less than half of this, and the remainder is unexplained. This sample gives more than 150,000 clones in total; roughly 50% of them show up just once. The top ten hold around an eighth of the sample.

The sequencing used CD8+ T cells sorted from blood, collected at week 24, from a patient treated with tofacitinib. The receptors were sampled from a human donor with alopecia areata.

As DNA, the CDR3 is TGCAGCGTTGAAGACGAGACAGGGCTATACGAGCAGTACTTC. It encodes CSVEDETGLYEQYF. This chain uses TRBV29-1 with TRBJ2-7; TRBD1 agrees at 7 bases. The CDR3 covers 14 residues. CDR1 and CDR2 (germline): SQVTM, ANQGSEA. J was trimmed by 4 bases and V by 0 bases; bases with no gene match: 6.

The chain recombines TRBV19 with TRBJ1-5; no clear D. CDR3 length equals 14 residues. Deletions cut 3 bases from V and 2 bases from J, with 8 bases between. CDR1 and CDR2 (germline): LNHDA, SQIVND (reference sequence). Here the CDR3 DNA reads TGTGCCAGTAGTATGGTGAGGGGCAATCAGCCCCAGCATTTT. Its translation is CASSMVRGNQPQHF.

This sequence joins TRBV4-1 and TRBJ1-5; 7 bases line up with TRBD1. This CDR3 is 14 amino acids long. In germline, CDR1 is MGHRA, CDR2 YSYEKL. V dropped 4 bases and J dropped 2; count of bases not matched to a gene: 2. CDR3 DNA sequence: TGCGCCAGCAGCCGAGGGACAGGCAATCAGCCCCAGCATTTT. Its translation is CASSRGTGNQPQHF.

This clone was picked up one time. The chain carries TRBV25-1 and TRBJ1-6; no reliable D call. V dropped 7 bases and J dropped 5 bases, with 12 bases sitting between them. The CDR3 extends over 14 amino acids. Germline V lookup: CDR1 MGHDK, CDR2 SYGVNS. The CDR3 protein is CASTEGRDNSPLHF. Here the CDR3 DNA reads TGTGCCAGCACCGAAGGGAGGGATAATTCACCCCTCCACTTT. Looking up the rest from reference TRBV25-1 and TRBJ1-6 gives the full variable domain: EADIYQTPRYLVIGTGKKITLECSQTMGHDKMYWYQQDPGMELHLIHYSYGVNSTEKGDLSSESTVSRIRTEHFPLTLESARPSHTSQYLCASTEGRDNSPLHFGNGTRLTVT.

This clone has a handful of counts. The CDR3 DNA reads as TGTGCCAGCAGCTCAGGGACACAGAGGGGAGATACGCAGTATTTT. Amino acids: CASSSGTQRGDTQYF. The chain combines TRBV7-9 with TRBJ2-3, with a weak D call TRBD1 (6 bases). Trimming cost V 4 bases and J 5 bases, with 16 bases left between them. The CDR3 extends over 15 amino acids. Germline values: CDR1 SEHNR, CDR2 FQNEAQ (reference sequence).

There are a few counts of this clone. The CDR3 DNA is TGTGCCAGCAGTCCAGGGGATGGGGAGCAGTTCTTC. Its protein is CASSPGDGEQFF. V and J are TRBV27 and TRBJ2-1, with a weak D call TRBD1 (6 bases). This CDR3 comprises 12 residues. The V gene's germline CDR1 is MNHEY and CDR2 SMNVEV (reference sequence). Trimming took 5 bases from V and 10 from J, leaving 12 bases between them.

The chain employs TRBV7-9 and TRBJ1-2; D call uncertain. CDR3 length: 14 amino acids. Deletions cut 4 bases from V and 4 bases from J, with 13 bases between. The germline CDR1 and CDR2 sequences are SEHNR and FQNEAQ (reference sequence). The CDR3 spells CASSSNRRSYGYTF. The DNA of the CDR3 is TGTGCCAGCAGCTCGAACCGACGGTCCTATGGCTACACCTTC.

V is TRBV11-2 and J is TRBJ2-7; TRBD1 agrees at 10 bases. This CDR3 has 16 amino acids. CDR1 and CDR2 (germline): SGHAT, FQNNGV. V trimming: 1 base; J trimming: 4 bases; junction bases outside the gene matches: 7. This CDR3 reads CASSLAPTGGLYEQYF. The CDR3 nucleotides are TGTGCCAGCAGCTTAGCGCCGACAGGGGGCTTGTACGAGCAGTACTTC. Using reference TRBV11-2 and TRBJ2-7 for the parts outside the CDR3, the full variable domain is EAGVAQSPRYKIIEKRQSVAFWCNPISGHATLYWYQQILGQGPKLLIQFQNNGVVDDSQLPKDRFSAERLKGVDSTLKIQPAKLEDSAVYLCASSLAPTGGLYEQYFGPGTRLTVT.

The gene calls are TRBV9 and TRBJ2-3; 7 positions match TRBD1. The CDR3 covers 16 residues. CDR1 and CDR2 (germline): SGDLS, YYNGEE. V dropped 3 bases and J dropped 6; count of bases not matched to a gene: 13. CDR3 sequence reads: CASSGESTGPGDTQYF. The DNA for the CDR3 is TGTGCCAGCAGCGGCGAATCGACAGGGCCTGGGGATACGCAGTATTTT.

The CDR3 sequence: CASSYSGGRNTQYF. As DNA, the CDR3 is TGTGCCAGCAGTTACTCAGGGGGACGGAATACGCAGTATTTT. This chain uses TRBV6-5 with TRBJ2-3, with D possibly matching TRBD1 (6 bases). The CDR3 totals 14 residues. V was clipped by 0 bases and J by 7 bases, with 11 bases between them. CDR1 is MNHEY and CDR2 is SVGAGI in the germline V gene.

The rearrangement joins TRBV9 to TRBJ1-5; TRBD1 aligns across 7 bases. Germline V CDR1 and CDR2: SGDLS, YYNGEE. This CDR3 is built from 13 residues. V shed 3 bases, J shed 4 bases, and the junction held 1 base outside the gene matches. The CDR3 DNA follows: TGTGCCAGCAGCGGGACAGGAAATCAGCCCCAGCATTTT. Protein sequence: CASSGTGNQPQHF.

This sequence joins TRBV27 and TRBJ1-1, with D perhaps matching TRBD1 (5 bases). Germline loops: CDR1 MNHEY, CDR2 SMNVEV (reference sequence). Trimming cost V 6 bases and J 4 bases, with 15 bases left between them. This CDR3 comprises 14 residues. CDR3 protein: CASREVGGTTEAFF. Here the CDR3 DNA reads TGTGCCAGCAGGGAGGTGGGGGGAACCACTGAAGCTTTCTTT.

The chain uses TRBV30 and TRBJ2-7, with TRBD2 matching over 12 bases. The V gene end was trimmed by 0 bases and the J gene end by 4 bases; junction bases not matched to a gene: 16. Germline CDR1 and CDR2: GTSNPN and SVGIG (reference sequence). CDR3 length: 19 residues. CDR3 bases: TGTGCCTGGAGTGTATTCATCCCTTCAACTAGCGGGGGGCGTTACGAGCAGTACTTC. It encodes CAWSVFIPSTSGGRYEQYF.

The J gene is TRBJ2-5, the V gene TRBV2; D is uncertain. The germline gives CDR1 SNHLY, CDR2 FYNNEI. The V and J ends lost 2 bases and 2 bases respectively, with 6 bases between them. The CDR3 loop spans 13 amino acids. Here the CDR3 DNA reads TGTGCCAGCAGTGAAACAGCACAAGAGACCCAGTACTTC. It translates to CASSETAQETQYF.

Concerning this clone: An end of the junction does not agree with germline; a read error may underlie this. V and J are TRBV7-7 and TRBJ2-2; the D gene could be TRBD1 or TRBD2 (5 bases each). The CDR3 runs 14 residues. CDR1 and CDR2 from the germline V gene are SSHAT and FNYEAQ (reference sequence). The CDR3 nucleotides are TGTGCTAGCAGCCGTGTGGGGGACACCGGGGAGCTGTTTTTT. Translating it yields CASSRVGDTGELFF.

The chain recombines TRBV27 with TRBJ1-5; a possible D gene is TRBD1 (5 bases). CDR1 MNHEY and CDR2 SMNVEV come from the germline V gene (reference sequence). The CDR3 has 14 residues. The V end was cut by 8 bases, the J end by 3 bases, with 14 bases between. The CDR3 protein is CASGAGGPNQPQHF. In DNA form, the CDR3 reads TGTGCCAGCGGGGCCGGGGGACCCAATCAGCCCCAGCATTTT.

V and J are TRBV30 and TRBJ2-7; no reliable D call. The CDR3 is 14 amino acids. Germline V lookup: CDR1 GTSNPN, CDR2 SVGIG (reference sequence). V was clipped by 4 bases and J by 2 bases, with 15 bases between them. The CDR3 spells CAWTARPSAYEQYF. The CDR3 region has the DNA TGTGCCTGGACTGCAAGACCATCCGCCTACGAGCAGTACTTC.

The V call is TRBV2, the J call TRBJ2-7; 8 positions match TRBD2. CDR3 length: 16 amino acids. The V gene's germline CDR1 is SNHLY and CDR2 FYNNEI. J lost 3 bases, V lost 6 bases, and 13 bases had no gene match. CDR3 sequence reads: CASRVFRSGEGYEQYF. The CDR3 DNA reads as TGTGCCAGCAGAGTTTTCCGTAGCGGGGAGGGCTACGAGCAGTACTTC.

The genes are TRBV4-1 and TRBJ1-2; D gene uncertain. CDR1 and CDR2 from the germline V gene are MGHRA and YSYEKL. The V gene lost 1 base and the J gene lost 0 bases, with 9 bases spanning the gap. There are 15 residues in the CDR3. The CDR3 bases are TGCGCCAGCAGCCAAGGGGTGTTTCCTAACTATGGCTACACCTTC. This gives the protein CASSQGVFPNYGYTF.

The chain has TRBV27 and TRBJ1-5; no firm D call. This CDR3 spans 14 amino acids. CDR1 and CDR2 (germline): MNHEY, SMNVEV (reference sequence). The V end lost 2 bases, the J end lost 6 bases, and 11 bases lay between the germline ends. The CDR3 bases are TGTGCCAGCAGTTTAGTGGGGATCGCTCAGCCCCAGCATTTT. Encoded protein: CASSLVGIAQPQHF.

This CDR3 reads CASSEFRGSRTEAFF. Here the CDR3 DNA reads TGTGCCAGCAGTGAGTTCAGGGGGAGTCGCACTGAAGCTTTCTTT. J is TRBJ1-1 and V is TRBV2; 7 bases line up with TRBD1. Germline lookup yields CDR1 SNHLY and CDR2 FYNNEI. V was clipped by 3 bases and J by 4 bases; unmatched bases: 8. There are 15 residues in the CDR3.

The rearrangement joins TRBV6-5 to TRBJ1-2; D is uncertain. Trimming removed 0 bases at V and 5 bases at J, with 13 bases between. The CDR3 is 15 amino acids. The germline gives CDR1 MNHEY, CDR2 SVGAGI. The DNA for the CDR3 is TGTGCCAGCAGTTACTCCGGGTTGCATGTTTATGGCTACACCTTC. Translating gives CASSYSGLHVYGYTF.

The CDR3 region has the DNA TGTGCCTGGATGATGACCAGTTCACCCCTCCACTTT. Translated, it gives CAWMMTSSPLHF. This chain links TRBV30 with TRBJ1-6; D remains unclear. The CDR3 covers 12 residues. Germline V gene sequence: CDR1 GTSNPN, CDR2 SVGIG (reference sequence). Trimming took off 4 bases at V and 9 bases at J, with 10 bases between the two ends.

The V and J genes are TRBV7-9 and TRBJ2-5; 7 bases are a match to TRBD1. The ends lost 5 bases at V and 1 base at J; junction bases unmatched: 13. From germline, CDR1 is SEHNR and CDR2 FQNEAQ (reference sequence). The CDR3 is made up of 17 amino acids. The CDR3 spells CASSLPGAGGPQETQYF. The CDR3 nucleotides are TGTGCCAGCAGCCTCCCCGGAGCAGGGGGACCCCAAGAGACCCAGTACTTC.

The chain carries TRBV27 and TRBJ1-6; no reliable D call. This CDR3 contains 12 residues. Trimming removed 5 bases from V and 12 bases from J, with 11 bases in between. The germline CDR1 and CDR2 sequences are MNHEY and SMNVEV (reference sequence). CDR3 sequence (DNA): TGTGCCAGCAGTCAAAATTATTTACCCCTCCACTTT. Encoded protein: CASSQNYLPLHF.

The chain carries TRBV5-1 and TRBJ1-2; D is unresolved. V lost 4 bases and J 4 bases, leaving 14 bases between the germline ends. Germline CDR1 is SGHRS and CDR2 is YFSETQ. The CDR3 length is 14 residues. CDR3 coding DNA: TGCGCCAGCAGCAGGAAAACACCCTCCTATGGCTACACCTTC. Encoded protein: CASSRKTPSYGYTF.

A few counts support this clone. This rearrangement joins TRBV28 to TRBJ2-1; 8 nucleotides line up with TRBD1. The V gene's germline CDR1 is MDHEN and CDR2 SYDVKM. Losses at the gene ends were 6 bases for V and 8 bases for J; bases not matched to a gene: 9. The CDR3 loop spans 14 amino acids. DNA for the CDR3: TGTGCCAGCAGCCCAGGACAGGGTATCCATGAGCAGTTCTTC. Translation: CASSPGQGIHEQFF. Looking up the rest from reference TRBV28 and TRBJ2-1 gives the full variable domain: DVKVTQSSRYLVKRTGEKVFLECVQDMDHENMFWYRQDPGLGLRLIYFSYDVKMKEKGDIPEGYSVSREKKERFSLILESASTNQTSMYLCASSPGQGIHEQFFGPGTRLTVL.

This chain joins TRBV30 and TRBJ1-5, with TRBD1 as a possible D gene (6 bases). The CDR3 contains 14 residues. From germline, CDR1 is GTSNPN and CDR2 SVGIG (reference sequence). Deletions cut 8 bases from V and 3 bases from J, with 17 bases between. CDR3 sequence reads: CAGNSGGFNQPQHF. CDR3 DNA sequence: TGTGCCGGAAACTCTGGGGGCTTCAATCAGCCCCAGCATTTT.

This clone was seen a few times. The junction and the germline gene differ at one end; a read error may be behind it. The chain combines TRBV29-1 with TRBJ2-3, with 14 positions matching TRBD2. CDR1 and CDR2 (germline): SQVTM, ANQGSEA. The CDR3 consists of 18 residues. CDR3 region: CSVEGLAGGPVWSYTQYF. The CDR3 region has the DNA TGCAGCGTGGAAGGACTAGCGGGGGGACCCGTGTGGTCGTATACGCAGTATTTT.

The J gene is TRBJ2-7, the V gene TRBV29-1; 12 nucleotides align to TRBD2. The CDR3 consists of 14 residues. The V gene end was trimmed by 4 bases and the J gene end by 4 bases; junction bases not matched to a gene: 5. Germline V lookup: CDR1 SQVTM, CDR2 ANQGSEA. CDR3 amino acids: CSVARLAGDYEQYF. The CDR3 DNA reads TGCAGCGTTGCGCGACTAGCGGGGGATTACGAGCAGTACTTC.

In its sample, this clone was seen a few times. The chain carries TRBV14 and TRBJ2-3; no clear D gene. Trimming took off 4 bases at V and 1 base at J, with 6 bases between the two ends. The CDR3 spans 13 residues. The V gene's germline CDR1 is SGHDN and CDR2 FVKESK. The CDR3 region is CASSRVGTDTQYF. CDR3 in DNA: TGTGCCAGCAGCCGAGTAGGCACAGATACGCAGTATTTT.